The source of this T cell receptor beta chain is a study of blood T cell repertoires in COVID-19. Across the study: Acute and convalescent COVID-19 specimens originated in the United States, Italy and Spain. T cells, B-cell-depleted T cells, or PBMCs supplied cDNA or gDNA.

Per the original data handling: Reference gene primers were amplified, and this amplification served to estimate nucleated cell counts. Clones were sequenced by immunoSEQ multiplex PCR, and TCRdb holds only the in-frame ones, with some missing. The D gene and trimming were derived from the DNA, and the V and J assignments and clone size from that table. The repertoire holds 270,000 or so clones, with approximately 90% as singletons. Assignments of participants to cohorts depended upon their own reported clinical history. Sample: PBMCs or T cells enriched from blood (not recorded which). The receptor was isolated from a middle-aged woman with acute COVID-19.

This CDR3 is CASSVLSSGRAYEQYF. CDR3 in DNA: TGTGCCAGCAGTGTTTTAAGTAGCGGGAGGGCCTACGAGCAGTACTTC. The chain has TRBV2 and TRBJ2-7, with 11 bases that match TRBD2. CDR1 is SNHLY and CDR2 is FYNNEI in the germline V gene. Losses at the gene ends were 4 bases for V and 2 bases for J; bases not matched to a gene: 7. This CDR3 has 16 residues.